This T cell receptor beta chain was obtained from a study of OX40 agonist ivuxolimab in advanced cancers. The assay was immunoSEQ multiplex PCR, and TCRdb's table has in-frame clones only and misses some. This table holds 28,000 or so clones, around nine tenths found once. Germline CDR1 MDHEN, CDR2 SYDVKM. CDR3 length equals 13 residues. Trimming stripped 5 bases from V and 4 bases from J, with 11 bases between. Sample: CD4+ or CD8+ T cells sorted from blood, taken in a trial of the OX40 agonist ivuxolimab. This clonotype originated in an adult with an advanced solid tumor such as melanoma, head and neck, liver or kidney cancer. The chain recombines TRBV28 with TRBJ2-5; D unresolved. For the CDR3, the DNA is TGTGCCAGCAGTCCACCAGGAGCAGAGACCCAGTACTTC. Translation: CASSPPGAETQYF.